This TCR beta chain was recovered during a study of T-cell memory formation after mild COVID-19. Study details: Among the donors, TCR clusters were largely specific to each donor. Overall study findings and caveats: CD4+ contracting clones were mainly CM and EM; CD8+ ones, EMRA. Clones that contracted from day 15 to 85 had balanced CD4/CD8; later expanders were CD4+ biased. Detection of some responders pre-infection suggested pre-existing cross-reactive memory T cells participated.

On this clonotype itself: Its target is unknown.

V lost 3 bases, J lost 1 base, and 4 bases stayed unmatched. The germline V gene has CDR1 LGHNA and CDR2 YNFKEQ. The CDR3 covers 16 residues. TCRdb re-called the 5' RACE reads through MiXCR, storing one row per CDR3 protein. The sample shows 15,000 to 20,000 distinct CDR3 sequences, around 25% of them seen only once. The chain employs TRBV4-2 and TRBJ2-3, with TRBD2 identical over 10 bases. The receptor's source is a man between 18 and 29 years old who had mild COVID-19 (a few samples of this study predate the infection). Cell type and time point are not known. Specimen: PBMCs or a T cell subset sorted from them (not recorded which). The CDR3 DNA reads TGTGCCAGCAGCCAGTATACTAGCGGGGGCACAGATACGCAGTATTTT. Translating it yields CASSQYTSGGTDTQYF.